Presented here are 8 T cell receptor beta chains from one specimen sequenced in a study of cytomegalovirus exposure and HLA in healthy donors. Using immunoSEQ multiplex PCR, the repertoire was profiled, and TCRdb retains in-frame clones only, with some absent. The sample lists 85,000 to 90,000 clones; approximately 96% were seen once. The sequenced material came from PBMCs. These receptor sequences come from a man aged 18 to 35 in good health and CMV-seronegative.

The V gene is TRBV30, the J gene TRBJ1-5; 7 nucleotides agree with TRBD1. The germline V gene has CDR1 GTSNPN and CDR2 SVGIG (reference sequence). V was clipped by 1 base and J by 2 bases; unmatched bases: 5. The CDR3 sequence is 15 residues long. The CDR3 DNA is TGTGCCTGGAGTGCAGGAGGGGGCGGCAATCAGCCCCAGCATTTT. Translated: CAWSAGGGGNQPQHF.

This chain uses TRBV29-1 with TRBJ2-7; TRBD2 agrees at 8 bases. The CDR3 has 15 amino acids. Germline V gene lookup returns CDR1 SQVTM and CDR2 ANQGSEA. J was trimmed by 2 bases and V by 5 bases; bases with no gene match: 11. The chain's CDR3 is CSVLHLRGLAYEQYF. CDR3 coding DNA: TGCAGCGTTTTGCATTTGAGGGGACTAGCCTACGAGCAGTACTTC.

The rearrangement links TRBV27 to TRBJ2-5; D is unresolved. V shed 3 bases and J shed 4 bases, with 6 bases lying between them. The CDR3 has 12 residues. The germline V gene encodes CDR1 MNHEY and CDR2 SMNVEV (reference sequence). This chain's CDR3 is CASSFNRETQYF. In DNA form, the CDR3 reads TGTGCCAGCAGTTTCAACAGAGAGACCCAGTACTTC.

The chain has TRBV27 and TRBJ2-5; 9 bases are shared with TRBD2. The CDR3 spans 14 residues. V lost 3 bases to trimming and J lost 5 bases; unmatched junction nucleotides: 4. Germline CDR1 is MNHEY and CDR2 is SMNVEV (reference sequence). The CDR3 is CASSFGGRAETQYF. The CDR3 nucleotides read TGTGCCAGCAGTTTCGGCGGGAGGGCTGAGACCCAGTACTTC.

The V and J genes are TRBV12-5 and TRBJ1-3; a weak D match, TRBD1 (6 bases). V was pared by 4 bases and J by 4 bases, with 23 bases between. This CDR3 has 18 residues. CDR1 and CDR2 from the germline V gene are LGHNT and FRNRAP. The DNA for the CDR3 is TGTGCTAGTGGTTCGGCCTCCCGTCCAGGGGCGGACGGAAACACCATATATTTT. Protein: CASGSASRPGADGNTIYF.

V gene TRBV6-1 combines with J gene TRBJ2-7; 11 nucleotides line up with TRBD2. J was trimmed by 6 bases and V by 6 bases; bases with no gene match: 4. CDR1 is MNHNS, CDR2 SASEGT, per germline. This CDR3 region has 13 residues. The DNA of the CDR3 is TGTGCCAGCAGAGGACTAGCGGGCGGCGAGCAGTACGTC. The encoded protein is CASRGLAGGEQYV.

The V and J genes are TRBV27 and TRBJ2-5, with D maybe TRBD2 (7 bases). Germline V gives CDR1 MNHEY, CDR2 SMNVEV (reference sequence). CDR3 size: 14 residues. Trimming pared 4 bases from V and 5 bases from J, leaving 14 bases between. CDR3 sequence reads: CASSSWEGGETQYF. For the CDR3, the DNA is TGTGCCAGCAGTTCTTGGGAGGGGGGGGAGACCCAGTACTTC.

This chain uses TRBV10-3 with TRBJ1-2, with D hard to call. Germline V CDR1 and CDR2: ENHRY, SYGVKD. The CDR3 has 12 amino acids. Trimming removed 9 bases from V and 1 base from J, with 9 bases in between. The CDR3 protein is CAIYQVNYGYTF. For the CDR3, the DNA is TGTGCCATTTATCAGGTTAACTATGGCTACACCTTC.